The present entry profiles one T cell receptor (beta chain) with its context. Its target is unknown. These data belong to a study of human T cells and chemical hapten exposure. Whole-study context: For the approximately 25-week duration of the study, patients were given weekly doses of diphenylcyclopropenone on the scalp. TCR yields per sample varied, mainly owing to small pooled library volume differences.

Study findings and constraints: Counts of expanded TCRs (at PT1) showed a positive correlation with patch test score. After DPC sensitization, TCRs above 1 in 1000 frequency showed no change.

The germline gives CDR1 SQVTM, CDR2 ANQGSEA. The CDR3 is made up of 14 amino acids. After removal of 3 bases from V and 4 bases from J, the junction contained 7 bases not matched to a gene. A single record per CDR3 protein comes from TCRdb applying MiXCR to the RACE reads. The profile shows 89,000 or so distinct CDR3 sequences, 7.5% to 9.5% of them singletons. Time point specified: pre-sensitization, week 0. Treatment indicated: therapeutic diphenylcyclopropenone sensitization with weekly scalp DPC. The TCR sequence derives from a middle-aged man with alopecia areata. Some clones in this sample may be carry-over from other donors' samples. Sequenced material: whole blood, taken in connection with sensitization to the hapten diphenylcyclopropenone (DPC). This chain connects TRBV29-1 to TRBJ1-2; 8 nucleotides match TRBD1. The CDR3 sequence: CSVDFGQGIYGYTF. The CDR3 DNA reads TGCAGCGTTGATTTTGGACAGGGAATCTATGGCTACACCTTC.